Sequencing of this T cell receptor beta chain was carried out in a study of Ad26.COV2.S vaccination and SARS-CoV-2 variants (dated by TCRdb to 2020 to 2022). Concerning the study at large: Donors in the vaccine arm were drawn from COV1001, a multicentre, randomized, double-blind, placebo-controlled phase I-IIa trial testing Ad26.COV2.S in healthy adults. Dosing of Ad26.COV2.S was intramuscular, at either 5x10^10 or 1x10^11 viral particles, delivered as one shot or as two shots spaced 56 days apart. TCRbeta repertoire sequencing was used to assess the specificity and breadth of SARS-CoV-2-reactive T cell receptors after Ad26.COV2.S vaccination. A total of some 30 samples were included in the TCR-sequenced set, comprising some 20 Ad26.COV2.S vaccine recipients, 5 placebo recipients and 8 SARS-CoV-2 convalescent individuals. Participants in the trial were split at random into five groups of five each, receiving low-dose or high-dose Ad26.COV2.S once or twice, or else placebo on both occasions. Throughout the experiments and outcome assessment, investigators stayed blinded to trial group allocation. The paper as a whole reports these results and caveats: Vaccine and placebo recipients had similar non-spike TCR breadth, a finding consistent with the vaccine containing only spike. Ad26.COV2.S recipients had higher spike-specific TCR breadth than placebo recipients (P = 0.0014). The authors noted that total T cell responses may have been underestimated by the TCR breadth and depth analyses. Comparing responses between vaccine doses or regimens was not something the study was powered to do. After vaccination, substantial breadth of spike-specific CD8+ and CD4+ T cell responses was reported.

This clone was found once. The target of this receptor is not known. The record has no base qualities; no much larger clone is one base away. The treatment or condition label, as the study defines it: 15 to 20 received Ad26.COV2.S at low or high dose, single or two shots; roughly five received placebo; per-sample allocation not given. For vaccine and placebo recipients, repertoires were sequenced using samples collected on day 63 after the first injection. Cohort 1b enrolled some 25 adults aged 18-55 years at a single site in Boston, USA, between 29 July and 7 August 2020. Ad26.COV2.S was a replication-incompetent adenovirus type 26 vector that expressed a prefusion-stabilized SARS-CoV-2 spike protein derived from the original Wuhan strain. The immunoSEQ Assay was the method used to sequence TCRbeta CDR3 regions. After extraction, genomic DNA underwent amplification by bias-controlled multiplex PCR, followed by high-throughput sequencing. Concerning the study's data processing: To quantify the absolute abundance of every unique TCRbeta CDR3 region, sequences were collapsed and filtered. T cell fraction was estimated by normalization of TCRbeta template counts to usable DNA, with usable DNA being measured through amplification of reference genes present in all nucleated cells. Repertoire TCRs were annotated as SARS-CoV-2-specific by exact matching of V gene, CDR3 amino acid sequence and J gene to a known reactive TCR set. The reference SARS-CoV-2 TCR set was derived from MIRA and filtered for enrichment in COVID-19-positive ImmuneCODE repertoires, a step that removed public or cross-reactive TCRs. Drawing on the MIRA antigens, annotated TCRs were analysed further at the level of specific ORF or position within ORF. Depth was the summed frequency of annotated unique rearrangements, while breadth was defined as annotated unique rearrangements over total unique productive rearrangements. Two-sided Wilcoxon rank-sum tests were used to compare TCR breadth between groups. In TCRdb, the immuneACCESS table is reduced to in-frame sequences with V and J assigned. These tables do not hold every clone; where another copy was compared, an unresolved V gene accounts for under half, and the others remain unexplained. V and J calls and clone size are copied from that table; D and trimming were computed from the DNA. The sample yields some 420,000 clones; around 89% were counted once. Around 3.6% of the sample comes from the top ten.

From a lookup of the germline V gene, CDR1 and CDR2 are MNHEY and SVGEGT. V gives up 0 bases and J gives up 6 bases, and the segment between their germline ends measures 9 bases. The CDR3 sequence holds 14 residues, the cysteine and phenylalanine included. CDR3 DNA is the only sequence kept; it has 42 bases, read in frame from the first base. This clonotype was obtained from a person aged 18-65 years who received the Ad26.COV2.S COVID-19 vaccine or a placebo. The specimen was peripheral blood, collected in a trial of Ad26.COV2.S vaccine versus placebo. The V and J segments used are TRBV6-2 or TRBV6-3 and TRBJ2-1; the D gene assignment is ambiguous. The DNA sequence follows: TGTGCCAGCAGTTACTCTGTCAGTGGCAATGAGCAGTTCTTC. Translation gives CASSYSVSGNEQFF.